The 3 T cell receptor beta chains below all came from one sample that was sequenced in a study of T-cell memory formation after mild COVID-19. TCRdb recomputed calls from the 5' RACE reads with MiXCR, one row per CDR3 protein. The table lists about 270,000 distinct CDR3 sequences, around 15% of them singletons, with roughly 23% in the top ten. The sequenced sample consisted of PBMCs or a T cell subset sorted from them (not recorded which). All receptors come from a man younger than 30 who had mild COVID-19 (a few samples of this study predate the infection). Cell type and time point are not known.

This clonotype was seen a few times. The V gene is TRBV21-1, the J gene TRBJ2-5; TRBD1, the table's D call, was not compared with the DNA. TRBV21-1 is noted as a pseudogene. CDR3 length equals 14 residues. DNA for the CDR3: TGTGCCAGCAGCTCGCGGGGGCGGGGAGAGACCCAGTACTTC. Translating it yields CASSSRGRGETQYF.

This clonotype was seen many times. The rearrangement links TRBV7-3 to TRBJ2-1; possible D gene TRBD1, 5 bases. The CDR3 sequence is 15 residues long. Germline assignment: CDR1 SGHTA and CDR2 FQGTGA. V gave up 4 bases and J gave up 6 bases, with 16 bases separating them. CDR3 in DNA: TGTGCCAGCAGCTCCCGGCAGGGCAGAATCAATGAGCAGTTCTTC. It is translated as CASSSRQGRINEQFF.

This clonotype was observed a few times. This chain uses TRBV14 with TRBJ1-3, with 8 bases matching TRBD1. The J segment lost 7 bases and the V segment lost 4 bases, leaving 0 bases of the junction unmatched. From germline, CDR1 is SGHDN and CDR2 FVKESK. This CDR3 comprises 12 residues. CDR3 residues: CASSRQGNTIYF. In nucleotides, the CDR3 is TGTGCCAGCAGCCGACAGGGGAACACCATATATTTT.